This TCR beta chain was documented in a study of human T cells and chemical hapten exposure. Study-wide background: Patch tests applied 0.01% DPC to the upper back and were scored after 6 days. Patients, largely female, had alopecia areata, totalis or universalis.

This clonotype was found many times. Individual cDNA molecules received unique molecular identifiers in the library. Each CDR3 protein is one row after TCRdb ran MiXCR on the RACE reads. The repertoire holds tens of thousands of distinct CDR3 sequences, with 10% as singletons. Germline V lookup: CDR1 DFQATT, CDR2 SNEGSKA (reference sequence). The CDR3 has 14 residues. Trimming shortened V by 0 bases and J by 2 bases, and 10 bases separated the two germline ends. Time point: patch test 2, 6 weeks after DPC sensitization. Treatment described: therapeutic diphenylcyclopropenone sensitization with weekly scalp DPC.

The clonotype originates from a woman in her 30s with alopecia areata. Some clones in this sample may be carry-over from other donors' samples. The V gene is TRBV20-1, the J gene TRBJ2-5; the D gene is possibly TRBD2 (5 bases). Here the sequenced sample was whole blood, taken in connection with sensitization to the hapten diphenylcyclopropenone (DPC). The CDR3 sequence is CSARDFLAQETQYF. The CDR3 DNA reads TGCAGTGCTAGAGATTTCCTAGCTCAAGAGACCCAGTACTTC.